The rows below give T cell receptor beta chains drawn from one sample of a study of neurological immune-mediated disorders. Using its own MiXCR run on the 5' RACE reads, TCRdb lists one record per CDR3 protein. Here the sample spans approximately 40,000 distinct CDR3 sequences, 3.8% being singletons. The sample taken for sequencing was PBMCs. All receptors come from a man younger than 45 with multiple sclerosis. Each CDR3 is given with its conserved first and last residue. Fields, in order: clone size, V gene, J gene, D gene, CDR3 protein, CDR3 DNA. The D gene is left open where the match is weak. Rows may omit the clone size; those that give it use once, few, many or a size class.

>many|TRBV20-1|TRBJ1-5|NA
CSARMGGVGNQPQHF
TGCAGTGCTAGGATGGGGGGCGTAGGAAATCAGCCCCAGCATTTT
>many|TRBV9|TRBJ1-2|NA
CASSVEPGLYGYTF
TGTGCCAGCAGCGTAGAGCCAGGGCTCTATGGCTACACCTTC
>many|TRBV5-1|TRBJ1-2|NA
CASSLTGWGYTF
TGCGCCAGCAGCTTGACAGGCTGGGGCTACACCTTC
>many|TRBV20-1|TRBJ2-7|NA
CSASPRGSRYEQYF
TGCAGTGCTAGTCCCAGGGGAAGTAGGTACGAGCAGTACTTC
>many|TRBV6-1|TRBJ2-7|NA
CASSEAHGYEQYF
TGTGCCAGCAGTGAAGCGCACGGTTACGAGCAGTACTTC
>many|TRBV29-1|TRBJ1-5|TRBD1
CSVVTGSNQPQHF
TGCAGCGTTGTGACAGGGAGCAATCAGCCCCAGCATTTT
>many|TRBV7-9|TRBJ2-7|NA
CASSLAILPYEQYF
TGTGCCAGCAGCTTAGCCATCCTACCCTACGAGCAGTACTTC
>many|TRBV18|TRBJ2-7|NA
CASSEYGQGNEQYF
TGTGCCAGCTCAGAGTATGGGCAGGGGAACGAGCAGTACTTC
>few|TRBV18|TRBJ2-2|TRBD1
CASSSETGRPGELFF
TGTGCCAGCTCATCCGAGACAGGGCGCCCCGGGGAGCTGTTTTTT
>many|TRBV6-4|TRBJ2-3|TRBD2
CASSRSGGATDTQYF
TGTGCCAGCAGTCGTAGCGGGGGGGCCACAGATACGCAGTATTTT
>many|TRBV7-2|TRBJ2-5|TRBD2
CASSSPRTSGEETQYF
TGTGCCAGCAGCTCCCCTCGGACTAGCGGGGAAGAGACCCAGTACTTC
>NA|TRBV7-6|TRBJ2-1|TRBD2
CASSPRLAGGAEQFF
TGTGCCAGCAGCCCGAGACTAGCGGGGGGGGCTGAGCAGTTCTTC
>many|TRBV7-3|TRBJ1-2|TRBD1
CASSVWDRGLGYTF
TGTGCCAGCAGCGTCTGGGACAGGGGATTGGGCTACACCTTC
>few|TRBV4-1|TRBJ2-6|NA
CASSQRADSGANVLTF
TGCGCCAGCAGCCAAAGGGCCGACTCTGGGGCCAACGTCCTGACTTTC
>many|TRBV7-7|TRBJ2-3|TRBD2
CASSLGTSGVTDTQYF
TGTGCTAGCAGCTTAGGGACTAGCGGGGTTACAGATACGCAGTATTTT
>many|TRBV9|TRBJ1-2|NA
CASSVGDTYGYTF
TGTGCCAGCAGCGTAGGGGACACTTATGGCTACACCTTC
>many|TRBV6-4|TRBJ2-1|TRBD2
CASSEGLAGGPLFF
TGTGCCAGCAGTGAGGGACTAGCGGGGGGGCCGCTGTTCTTC
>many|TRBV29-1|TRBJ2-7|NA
CSVGRDAVEQYF
TGCAGCGTTGGAAGGGACGCCGTGGAGCAGTACTTC
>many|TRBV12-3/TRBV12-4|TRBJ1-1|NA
CASSNRKNTEAFF
TGTGCCAGCAGTAACAGAAAGAACACTGAAGCTTTCTTT
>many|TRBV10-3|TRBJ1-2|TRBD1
CAITPGQGYGYTF
TGTGCCATCACCCCGGGACAGGGGTATGGCTACACCTTC
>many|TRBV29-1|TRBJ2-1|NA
CSVDAGSGEQFF
TGCAGCGTTGACGCGGGCTCCGGGGAGCAGTTCTTC
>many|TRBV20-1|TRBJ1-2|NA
CSAGGGADYGYTF
TGCAGTGCTGGGGGGGGTGCTGACTATGGCTACACCTTC
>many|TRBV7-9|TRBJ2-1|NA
CASSPLSYSFHNEQFF
TGTGCCAGCAGCCCCCTGTCATACTCCTTTCACAATGAGCAGTTCTTC
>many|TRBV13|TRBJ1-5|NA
CASSVSGSPQHF
TGTGCCAGCAGCGTCTCGGGGAGCCCCCAGCATTTT
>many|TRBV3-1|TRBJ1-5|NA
CASTRKEDQPQHF
TGTGCCAGCACCAGGAAAGAGGATCAGCCCCAGCATTTT
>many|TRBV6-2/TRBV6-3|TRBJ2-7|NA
CASSPRLGYEQYF
TGTGCCAGCAGCCCCCGCTTGGGCTACGAGCAGTACTTC
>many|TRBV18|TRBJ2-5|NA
CASSPRDGQETQYF
TGTGCCAGCTCACCCAGGGACGGCCAAGAGACCCAGTACTTC
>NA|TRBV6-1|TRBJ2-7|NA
CASSVDWNGSEQYF
TGTGCCAGCAGTGTGGACTGGAACGGCTCCGAGCAGTACTTC
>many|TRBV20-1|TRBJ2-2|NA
CSAGGPGVASANTGELFF
TGCAGTGCTGGGGGTCCAGGGGTTGCATCCGCGAACACCGGGGAGCTGTTTTTT
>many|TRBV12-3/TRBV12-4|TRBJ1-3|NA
CASSPRAGESTGSGNTIYF
TGTGCCAGCAGCCCCCGGGCGGGAGAGTCCACAGGGTCTGGAAACACCATATATTTT
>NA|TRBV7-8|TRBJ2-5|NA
CASSLPGGGGVRETQYF
TGTGCCAGCAGCTTACCCGGGGGCGGCGGTGTCAGGGAGACCCAGTACTTC
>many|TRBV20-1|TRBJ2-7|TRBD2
CSARDVSGGYEQYF
TGCAGTGCTAGAGATGTTAGCGGGGGGTACGAGCAGTACTTC
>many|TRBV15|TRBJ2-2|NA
CATSRDHTTGELFF
TGTGCCACCAGCAGAGACCATACCACCGGGGAGCTGTTTTTT
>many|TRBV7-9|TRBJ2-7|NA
CASSTPGGKQYF
TGTGCCAGCAGTACTCCAGGGGGGAAGCAGTACTTC
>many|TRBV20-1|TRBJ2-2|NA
CSARAAGQMNTGELFF
TGCAGTGCTAGAGCCGCGGGACAGATGAACACCGGGGAGCTGTTTTTT
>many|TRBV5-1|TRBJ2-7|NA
CASSLEPGPDYEQYF
TGCGCCAGCAGCTTGGAGCCAGGGCCAGACTACGAGCAGTACTTC
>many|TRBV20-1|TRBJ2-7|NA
CSAGAGVHEQYF
TGCAGTGCGGGGGCCGGGGTCCACGAGCAGTACTTC
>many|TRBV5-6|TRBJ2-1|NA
CASSPQGLREGSYNEQFF
TGTGCCAGCAGTCCGCAGGGTTTACGCGAGGGCTCCTACAATGAGCAGTTCTTC
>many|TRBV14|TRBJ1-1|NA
CASSPLVGMSEAFF
TGTGCCAGCAGCCCCTTGGTAGGGATGAGTGAAGCTTTCTTT
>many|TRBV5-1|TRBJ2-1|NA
CASSLGSGAALNEQFF
TGCGCCAGCAGCTTGGGTTCAGGGGCCGCCCTTAACGAGCAGTTCTTC
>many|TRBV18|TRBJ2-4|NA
CASSPGTAKNIQYF
TGTGCCAGCTCACCCGGGACAGCCAAAAACATTCAGTACTTC
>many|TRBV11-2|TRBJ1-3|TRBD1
CASSAHRGTIYF
TGTGCCAGCAGCGCCCACAGGGGAACCATATATTTT
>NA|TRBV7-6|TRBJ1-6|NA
CASSLGGRAQTPLHF
TGTGCCAGCAGCTTGGGAGGGAGGGCCCAGACACCCCTCCACTTT
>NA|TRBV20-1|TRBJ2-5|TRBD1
CSAAADRGETQYF
TGCAGTGCGGCTGCGGACAGGGGAGAGACCCAGTACTTC
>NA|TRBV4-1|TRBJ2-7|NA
CASRTRDEQYF
TGCGCCAGCAGAACCAGGGACGAGCAGTACTTC
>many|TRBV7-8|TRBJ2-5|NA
CASSPHPGTQYF
TGTGCCAGCAGCCCACACCCCGGAACCCAGTACTTC
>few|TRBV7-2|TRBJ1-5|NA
CASSPGTSNQPQNF
TGTGCCAGCAGCCCGGGTACTTCTAATCAGCCCCAGAATTTT